This T cell receptor (beta chain) was recovered during a study of blood T cell repertoires in COVID-19. Sequencing used immunoSEQ multiplex PCR; TCRdb keeps in-frame clones, though not all of them. The sample includes some 200,000 clones, roughly 84% of them seen just once. The table lists this clone with a count of one. Germline lookup yields CDR1 LGHNA and CDR2 YNFKEQ. The junction had 7 bases not matched to a gene; V was cut back by 1 base and J by 0 bases. The CDR3 sequence is 17 residues long. The sample taken for sequencing was PBMCs or T cells enriched from blood (not recorded which). V and J are TRBV4-2 and TRBJ2-7; 9 positions match TRBD1. This receptor was obtained from a middle-aged man who had recovered from COVID-19. The CDR3, as DNA: TGTGCCAGCAGCCAAGGGGGACAGGGTTGGGCCTCCTACGAGCAGTACTTC. Encoded protein: CASSQGGQGWASYEQYF.